The 30 T cell receptor beta chains below were found in one sample sequenced in a study of blood T cell repertoires in COVID-19. Only in-frame clones appear in the TCRdb table, and some are missing; sequencing was by immunoSEQ multiplex PCR. The sample has 250,000 to 350,000 clones; less than 90% are singletons. The material sequenced was peripheral blood. Receptors were obtained from a woman in her 70s with COVID-19, enrolled during active disease.

The J gene is TRBJ2-1, the V gene TRBV5-4; D is unresolved. Germline-derived CDR1 and CDR2 are SGHNT and YYREEE (reference sequence). The ends were cut back, 5 bases at V and 5 bases at J, with 14 bases in the middle. The CDR3 totals 14 residues. The CDR3 DNA is TGTGCCAGCAGTTCTACGATTACCGACAATGAGCAGTTCTTC. This sequence encodes CASSSTITDNEQFF. The full variable domain, with the rest looked up from reference TRBV5-4 and TRBJ2-1, is ETGVTQSPTHLIKTRGQQVTLRCSSQSGHNTVSWYQQALGQGPQFIFQYYREEENGRGNFPPRFSGLQFPNYSSELNVNALELDDSALYLCASSSTITDNEQFFGPGTRLTVL.

This sequence joins TRBV14 and TRBJ1-1; D is unresolved. Germline V lookup: CDR1 SGHDN, CDR2 FVKESK. Trimming took off 3 bases at V and 1 base at J, with 9 bases between the two ends. This CDR3 has 14 amino acids. The CDR3 reads CASSQDWANTEAFF. CDR3 sequence (DNA): TGTGCCAGCAGCCAGGACTGGGCGAACACTGAAGCTTTCTTT. The full variable domain, with the rest looked up from reference TRBV14 and TRBJ1-1, is EAGVTQFPSHSVIEKGQTVTLRCDPISGHDNLYWYRRVMGKEIKFLLHFVKESKQDESGMPNNRFLAERTGGTYSTLKVQPAELEDSGVYFCASSQDWANTEAFFGQGTRLTVV.

V is TRBV5-1 and J is TRBJ1-5, with TRBD1 as a possible D gene (6 bases). Trimming removed 5 bases at V and 0 bases at J, with 12 bases between. CDR1 is SGHRS and CDR2 is YFSETQ in the germline V gene. The CDR3 is 15 residues long. This chain's CDR3 is CASSVDSNSNQPQHF. The DNA for the CDR3 is TGCGCCAGCAGTGTGGACAGCAATAGCAATCAGCCCCAGCATTTT. The whole variable domain, filled in from reference TRBV5-1 and TRBJ1-5, reads KAGVTQTPRYLIKTRGQQVTLSCSPISGHRSVSWYQQTPGQGLQFLFEYFSETQRNKGNFPGRFSGRQFSNSRSEMNVSTLELGDSALYLCASSVDSNSNQPQHFGDGTRLSIL.

By share, this clone counts as medium-sized. Other DNA sequences from this sample encode an identical CDR3 as well. The rearrangement joins TRBV6-6 to TRBJ1-3; 8 bases align to TRBD1. CDR1 and CDR2 from the germline V gene are MNHNY and SVGAGI (reference sequence). The CDR3 runs 15 residues. Trimming took 6 bases from V and 1 from J; bases not matched to a gene: 5. The CDR3 is CASSRQGSSGNTIYF. The CDR3 coding sequence is TGTGCCAGCAGCCGACAGGGGTCGTCTGGAAACACCATATATTTT.

The rearrangement joins TRBV7-9 to TRBJ1-4, with 10 bases fitting TRBD1. The germline gives CDR1 SEHNR, CDR2 FQNEAQ (reference sequence). After removal of 5 bases from V and 8 bases from J, the junction contained 8 bases not matched to a gene. CDR3 length equals 15 residues. CDR3 nucleotides: TGTGCCAGCAGCGTGGGACAGGGGAATTTGGAAAAACTGTTTTTT. Residues: CASSVGQGNLEKLFF. Variable domain in full (rest from reference TRBV7-9 and TRBJ1-4): DTGVSQNPRHKITKRGQNVTFRCDPISEHNRLYWYRQTLGQGPEFLTYFQNEAQLEKSRLLSDRFSAERPKGSFSTLEIQRTEQGDSAMYLCASSVGQGNLEKLFFGSGTQLSVL.

This clone showed up just once. The chain employs TRBV11-1 and TRBJ2-5, with D tentatively TRBD2 (7 bases). The CDR3 totals 17 residues. The germline gives CDR1 SGHAT, CDR2 FQDESV (reference sequence). The V end was cut by 0 bases, the J end by 1 base, with 15 bases between. The CDR3 DNA is TGTGCCAGCAGCTTAGCCCCGGGGGGACATGCCCAAGAGACCCAGTACTTC. It specifies CASSLAPGGHAQETQYF.

The chain carries TRBV29-1 and TRBJ1-1, with TRBD1 as a possible D gene (5 bases). Germline V CDR1 and CDR2: SQVTM, ANQGSEA. V was cut by 2 bases and J by 0 bases, with 10 bases left in between. This CDR3 has 14 amino acids. For the CDR3, the DNA is TGCAGCGTTGAACCACAGGAGATGAACACTGAAGCTTTCTTT. This codes for CSVEPQEMNTEAFF.

This clone turned up a few times. This sequence joins TRBV18 and TRBJ1-1, with D uncertain. This CDR3 has 14 amino acids. Trimming removed 2 bases at V and 5 bases at J, with 12 bases between. Germline V lookup: CDR1 KGHSH, CDR2 LQKENI. CDR3 nucleotides: TGTGCCAGCTCACCAGGCACAGCACAGACTGAAGCTTTCTTT. Its protein product is CASSPGTAQTEAFF. The whole variable domain, filled in from reference TRBV18 and TRBJ1-1, reads NAGVMQNPRHLVRRRGQEARLRCSPMKGHSHVYWYRQLPEEGLKFMVYLQKENIIDESGMPKERFSAEFPKEGPSILRIQQVVRGDSAAYFCASSPGTAQTEAFFGQGTRLTVV.

The chain is built from TRBV2 and TRBJ1-2; maybe TRBD1 (6 bases). V was pared by 11 bases and J by 7 bases, with 14 bases between. CDR3 length: 11 residues. CDR1 is SNHLY, CDR2 FYNNEI, per germline. CDR3 loop: CAVHRVRGYTF. The CDR3 DNA reads as TGTGCCGTCCACAGGGTTCGTGGCTACACCTTC.

The rearrangement links TRBV2 to TRBJ1-2; TRBD1 aligns across 9 bases. CDR3 length: 16 residues. Germline V gene lookup returns CDR1 SNHLY and CDR2 FYNNEI. J lost 6 bases, V lost 5 bases, and 13 bases had no gene match. CDR3 in DNA: TGTGCCAGCAGTTCCATCCGACAGGGGGGTGGTCATGGCTACACCTTC. It translates to CASSSIRQGGGHGYTF.

This chain joins TRBV5-4 and TRBJ1-6; D is undetermined. V was shortened by 3 bases and J by 7 bases, with 17 bases between the two germline ends. Germline V gene data show CDR1 as SGHNT and CDR2 as YYREEE (reference sequence). This CDR3 has 16 residues. CDR3 bases: TGTGCCAGCAGCTCTGGCCAGGTAGAAGAAAATTCACCCCTCCACTTT. Translated, it gives CASSSGQVEENSPLHF. Based on the CDR3 plus reference TRBV5-4 and TRBJ1-6, the full variable domain is ETGVTQSPTHLIKTRGQQVTLRCSSQSGHNTVSWYQQALGQGPQFIFQYYREEENGRGNFPPRFSGLQFPNYSSELNVNALELDDSALYLCASSSGQVEENSPLHFGNGTRLTVT.

The V gene is TRBV24-1, the J gene TRBJ1-2; D is perhaps TRBD1 (5 bases). Trimming cost V 2 bases and J 7 bases, with 7 bases left between them. The CDR3 has 12 amino acids. Germline values: CDR1 KGHDR, CDR2 SFDVKD. The CDR3 coding sequence is TGTGCCACCAGTGATTACCAGGGTGGCTACACCTTC. Protein sequence: CATSDYQGGYTF.

This clone was recorded many times. The chain carries TRBV6-5 and TRBJ2-3; no clear D gene. From germline, CDR1 is MNHEY and CDR2 SVGAGI. The CDR3 totals 14 residues. V gave up 0 bases and J gave up 1 base, with 5 bases separating them. The CDR3 DNA reads TGTGCCAGCAGTTACTCGCCAGGCACAGATACGCAGTATTTT. This translates into CASSYSPGTDTQYF.

V gene TRBV21-1 combines with J gene TRBJ2-1; TRBD1 is the table's D call, not checked against the DNA. TRBV21-1 is an annotated pseudogene. CDR3 length: 13 residues. CDR3 residues: CASSHEQYNEQFF. In DNA form, the CDR3 reads TGTGCCAGCAGCCACGAACAGTACAATGAGCAGTTCTTC.

This clone occurred a few times. The V and J genes are TRBV28 and TRBJ2-7; D remains ambiguous. Germline V gene data show CDR1 as MDHEN and CDR2 as SYDVKM. Trimming took off 2 bases at V and 0 bases at J, with 8 bases between the two ends. The length of the CDR3 is 14 residues. The CDR3 here is CASSLDASSYEQYF. CDR3 sequence (DNA): TGTGCCAGCAGTTTAGATGCCAGCTCCTACGAGCAGTACTTC.

V usage is TRBV7-2 and J usage is TRBJ2-3; 8 bases are a match to TRBD2. The CDR3 length is 17 residues. Germline CDR1 and CDR2: SGHTA and FQGNSA. V trimming: 0 bases; J trimming: 1 base; junction bases outside the gene matches: 6. CDR3 loop: CASSLAPGLGGTDTQYF. Here the CDR3 DNA reads TGTGCCAGCAGCTTAGCCCCGGGACTAGGCGGCACAGATACGCAGTATTTT.

The rearrangement joins TRBV7-3 to TRBJ2-3; the D gene is possibly TRBD2 (6 bases). Germline-derived CDR1 and CDR2 are SGHTA and FQGTGA. The V end was cut by 1 base, the J end by 4 bases, with 15 bases between. The CDR3 is 16 residues long. Written as DNA, the CDR3 is TGTGCCAGCAGCTTAAATGCGGGCGGGGTCCCAGATACGCAGTATTTT. Its protein product is CASSLNAGGVPDTQYF.

The chain is built from TRBV19 and TRBJ2-3; 8 bases fit TRBD2. CDR3 size: 16 residues. CDR1 is LNHDA, CDR2 SQIVND, per germline (reference sequence). The junction had 7 bases not matched to a gene; V was cut back by 3 bases and J by 2 bases. The CDR3 DNA sequence: TGTGCCAGTAGTATCGAAGCGGGGGTCGACACAGATACGCAGTATTTT. Translated: CASSIEAGVDTDTQYF. Looking up the rest from reference TRBV19 and TRBJ2-3 gives the full variable domain: DGGITQSPKYLFRKEGQNVTLSCEQNLNHDAMYWYRQDPGQGLRLIYYSQIVNDFQKGDIAEGYSVSREKKESFPLTVTSAQKNPTAFYLCASSIEAGVDTDTQYFGPGTRLTVL.

The chain joins TRBV19 to TRBJ1-2, with 7 bases lining up with TRBD1. CDR3 length: 14 residues. The germline CDR1 and CDR2 sequences are LNHDA and SQIVND (reference sequence). After removal of 3 bases from V and 4 bases from J, the junction contained 5 bases not matched to a gene. CDR3 in DNA: TGTGCCAGTAGTATTTCGGCAGGGGGCTATGGCTACACCTTC. Encoded protein: CASSISAGGYGYTF. The full variable domain, completed using reference TRBV19 and TRBJ1-2, is DGGITQSPKYLFRKEGQNVTLSCEQNLNHDAMYWYRQDPGQGLRLIYYSQIVNDFQKGDIAEGYSVSREKKESFPLTVTSAQKNPTAFYLCASSISAGGYGYTFGSGTRLTVV.

The chain links TRBV10-3 to TRBJ2-1; D uncertain. Trimming cost V 5 bases and J 6 bases, with 8 bases left between them. This CDR3 comprises 12 residues. Germline CDR1 reads ENHRY; CDR2 reads SYGVKD. The CDR3 DNA is TGTGCCATCAGTCCTCAGTCCAATGAGCAGTTCTTC. Its protein is CAISPQSNEQFF.

The chain couples TRBV30 to TRBJ1-4; D gene unclear. Trimming took off 0 bases at V and 5 bases at J, with 10 bases between the two ends. The CDR3 is 14 amino acids. Germline V lookup: CDR1 GTSNPN, CDR2 SVGIG (reference sequence). In nucleotides, the CDR3 is TGTGCCTGGAGTGTCGGAGGGTCCAATGAAAAACTGTTTTTT. It specifies CAWSVGGSNEKLFF.

This clone has a single count. The chain has TRBV12-3 or TRBV12-4 and TRBJ2-2; D is undetermined. The CDR3 loop spans 12 amino acids. V lost 5 bases and J lost 15, with 16 bases in between. CDR3 nucleotide sequence: TGTGCCAGCAGTCTCGGGTACCCGATGTTGTTTTTT. Translating it yields CASSLGYPMLFF.

V and J are TRBV19 and TRBJ2-1, with TRBD1 identical over 10 bases. The junction had 7 bases not matched to a gene; V was cut back by 5 bases and J by 0 bases. CDR1 and CDR2 (germline): LNHDA, SQIVND (reference sequence). This CDR3 spans 17 amino acids. The CDR3: CASSVRRTGGSYNEQFF. The CDR3 bases are TGTGCCAGTAGTGTCCGACGGACAGGGGGCTCCTACAATGAGCAGTTCTTC.

The V call is TRBV4-3, the J call TRBJ2-7; D unclear. The CDR3 covers 13 residues. The V gene lost 1 base and the J gene lost 5 bases, with 9 bases spanning the gap. Germline-derived CDR1 and CDR2 are LGHNA and YSLEER. The CDR3 loop reads CASSQGQDNEQYF. The CDR3 DNA reads TGCGCCAGCAGCCAAGGTCAGGATAACGAGCAGTACTTC.

The V and J genes are TRBV3-1 (or the pseudogene TRBV3-2) and TRBJ2-1; 10 bases are a match to TRBD2. Trimming cost V 4 bases and J 4 bases; bases outside gene matches: 4. The CDR3 consists of 15 residues. CDR1 is LGHDT and CDR2 is YNNKEL in the germline V gene (reference sequence). CDR3 nucleotide sequence: TGTGCCAGCAGCCTAGGACTAGCGGTATACAATGAGCAGTTCTTC. Encoded protein: CASSLGLAVYNEQFF.

The chain has TRBV5-1 and TRBJ2-7; TRBD1 matches at 9 bases. The CDR3 length is 13 residues. Trimming cost V 4 bases and J 3 bases; bases outside gene matches: 2. From germline, CDR1 is SGHRS and CDR2 YFSETQ. The CDR3 nucleotides are TGCGCCAGCAGCGGGGGACAGGGCTACGAGCAGTACTTC. Translation: CASSGGQGYEQYF.

This rearrangement joins TRBV4-2 to TRBJ2-6, with 10 bases matching TRBD2. CDR3 length: 18 residues. Germline V gene sequence: CDR1 LGHNA, CDR2 YNFKEQ. Trimming at V came to 4 bases and at J to 0 bases, leaving 6 bases not matched to a gene. In DNA, the CDR3 is TGTGCCAGCAGCCCCACTAGCGGGGTTAGCTCTGGGGCCAACGTCCTGACTTTC. Protein sequence: CASSPTSGVSSGANVLTF.

CDR3 sequence (DNA): TGCGCCAGCAGCTTTAGCGGGGGGGCAGGCACAGATACGCAGTATTTT. It yields the protein CASSFSGGAGTDTQYF. The V and J genes are TRBV5-1 and TRBJ2-3, with 11 bases matching TRBD2. The germline V gene encodes CDR1 SGHRS and CDR2 YFSETQ. J gave up 1 base and V 2 bases, and 3 bases lay outside the gene matches. The CDR3 loop spans 16 amino acids. Supplemented by reference TRBV5-1 and TRBJ2-3, the full variable domain reads KAGVTQTPRYLIKTRGQQVTLSCSPISGHRSVSWYQQTPGQGLQFLFEYFSETQRNKGNFPGRFSGRQFSNSRSEMNVSTLELGDSALYLCASSFSGGAGTDTQYFGPGTRLTVL.

The chain recombines TRBV4-3 with TRBJ2-3; D gene unclear. Germline V CDR1 and CDR2: LGHNA, YSLEER. Between the trimmed V and J ends, which lost 0 bases and 7 bases, there was a span of 8 bases. The CDR3 sequence is 13 residues long. The CDR3 is CASSQDQKYTQYF. The CDR3 nucleotides are TGCGCCAGCAGCCAAGATCAAAAATATACGCAGTATTTT.

The chain joins TRBV7-2 to TRBJ2-2; 10 nucleotides line up with TRBD2. The V and J ends lost 3 bases and 6 bases, in that order; junction bases with no gene match: 4. This CDR3 region has 15 residues. The germline V gene encodes CDR1 SGHTA and CDR2 FQGNSA. The CDR3 is CASSFQAGGPGELFF. The CDR3 coding sequence is TGTGCCAGCAGCTTCCAAGCGGGGGGGCCCGGGGAGCTGTTTTTT.